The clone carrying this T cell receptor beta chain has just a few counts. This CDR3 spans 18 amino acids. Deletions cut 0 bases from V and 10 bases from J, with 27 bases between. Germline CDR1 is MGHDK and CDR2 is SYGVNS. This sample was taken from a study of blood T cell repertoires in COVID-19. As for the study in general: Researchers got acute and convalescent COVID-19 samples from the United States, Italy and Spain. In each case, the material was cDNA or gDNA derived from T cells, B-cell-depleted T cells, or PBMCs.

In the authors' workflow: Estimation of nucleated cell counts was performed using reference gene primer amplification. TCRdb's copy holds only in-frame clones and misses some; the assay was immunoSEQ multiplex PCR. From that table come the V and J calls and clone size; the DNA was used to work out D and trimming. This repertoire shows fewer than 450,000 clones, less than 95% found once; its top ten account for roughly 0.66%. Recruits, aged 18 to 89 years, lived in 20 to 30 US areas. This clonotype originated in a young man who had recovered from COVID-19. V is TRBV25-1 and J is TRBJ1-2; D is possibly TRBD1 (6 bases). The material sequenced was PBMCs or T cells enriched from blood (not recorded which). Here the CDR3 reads CASSEYLSRGDTSRIYTF. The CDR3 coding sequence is TGTGCCAGCAGTGAATATCTTTCCCGAGGGGACACCTCGCGGATCTACACCTTC.